This T cell receptor beta chain was documented in a study of tumor-infiltrating lymphocytes in primary liver carcinoma. Making TCR beta cDNA involved approximately 510 ng total RNA and a constant-region primer. For TCR beta, libraries were produced by three nested multiplex PCR rounds using slightly modified ARM-PCR. Primers for the first two PCR rounds were TRBV1-TRBV30 forward primers and a C-beta reverse primer (10 cycles per round). TCRdb redid the calling of the multiplex PCR reads with MiXCR, one entry per CDR3 protein. The sample contains more than 150,000 distinct CDR3 sequences, about 60% of which appear only once. The authors took blood RNA from unsorted whole blood and also extracted germline DNA. This clonotype has at least ten counts. This CDR3 has 13 residues. Germline V gene data show CDR1 as SQVTM and CDR2 as ANQGSEA. V shed 3 bases and J shed 1 base, with 9 bases lying between them.

What was sequenced was peripheral blood. This TCR derives from a man aged 40-49 years with primary liver carcinoma and hepatitis B virus infection. This chain connects TRBV29-1 to TRBJ1-1; D ambiguous. This CDR3 reads CSVDLGTNTEAFF. The CDR3 DNA reads as TGCAGCGTTGATTTGGGAACGAACACTGAAGCTTTCTTT.